This passage covers 19 T cell receptor beta chains from one sample sequenced in a study of blood T cells in healthy people across ages. Sample-barcoded 5' priming and a J-beta primer mix drove a second PCR of roughly 6 to 12 cycles. A single record per CDR3 protein comes from TCRdb applying MiXCR to the 5' RACE reads. Of some 1.4 million distinct CDR3 sequences in the sample, roughly 45% were seen once. Sequencing was carried out using blood. These receptors all come from a woman younger than 30 in good health.

The chain joins TRBV7-3 to TRBJ2-1; D gene uncertain. The better agreement between TRBJ2-7 and the DNA end casts doubt on the J call. Germline V lookup: CDR1 SGHTA, CDR2 FQGTGA. The CDR3 consists of 15 residues. For the CDR3, the DNA is TGTGCCAGCAGCTCGACACCCTTAACCTACAATGAGCAGTACTTC. It translates to CASSSTPLTYNEQYF.

Only a few counts were recorded for this clonotype. J is TRBJ2-7 and V is TRBV27; no clear D gene. CDR1 and CDR2 from the germline V gene are MNHEY and SMNVEV (reference sequence). The germline V and J ends were trimmed by 2 bases and 2 bases, with 13 bases remaining between them. The CDR3 covers 15 residues. The CDR3 coding sequence is TGTGCCAGCAGTTTAATGGGCAGTGGTACCTACGAGCAGTACTTC. Encoded protein: CASSLMGSGTYEQYF.

The rearrangement uses TRBV12-3 or TRBV12-4 and TRBJ2-1, with 14 bases that match TRBD2. V shed 5 bases and J 12 bases; nucleotides not matched to a gene: 15. The CDR3 loop spans 17 amino acids. The CDR3 loop is CASSPPFGTSGRHAQFF. In DNA form, the CDR3 reads TGTGCCAGCAGTCCCCCATTCGGGACTAGCGGGAGACATGCGCAGTTCTTC.

This clonotype has ten or more counts. The V call is TRBV7-2, the J call TRBJ1-5; D is unclear. V lost 4 bases to trimming and J lost 4 bases, with 14 bases between them. The CDR3 totals 15 residues. Per germline, CDR1 SGHTA and CDR2 FQGNSA. CDR3 sequence reads: CASSSLLSLNQPQHF. CDR3 nucleotide sequence: TGTGCCAGCAGCTCCCTACTCTCGCTTAATCAGCCCCAGCATTTT.

CDR3 protein: CSAVATNEKLFF. The CDR3 DNA is TGCAGCGCGGTTGCAACTAATGAAAAACTGTTTTTT. The genes are TRBV20-1 and TRBJ1-4; D gene unclear. The germline V gene has CDR1 DFQATT and CDR2 SNEGSKA (reference sequence). The CDR3 totals 12 residues.

This clonotype was observed a few times. The rearrangement uses TRBV18 and TRBJ1-5; the match to TRBD1 covers 8 bases. Trimming took 5 bases from V and 4 from J; bases not matched to a gene: 10. The CDR3 runs 16 residues. CDR1 is KGHSH and CDR2 is LQKENI in the germline V gene. The CDR3 protein is CASSSSRTGLNQPQHF. As DNA, the CDR3 is TGTGCCAGCTCATCCTCCCGGACAGGGTTAAATCAGCCCCAGCATTTT.

This chain joins TRBV20-1 and TRBJ2-3; 10 bases are shared with TRBD2. The CDR3 has 16 amino acids. Per the germline V gene, CDR1 is DFQATT and CDR2 is SNEGSKA (reference sequence). V was clipped by 3 bases and J by 5 bases; unmatched bases: 11. The CDR3 here is CSARLSLAGAGDTQYF. CDR3 nucleotide sequence: TGCAGTGCTAGGCTCAGTCTAGCGGGAGCGGGAGATACGCAGTATTTT.

The CDR3 spells CASRTTRDRAIHLYNYGYTF. The CDR3 DNA sequence: TGCGCCAGCAGGACCACCCGGGACAGGGCTATACACCTATATAACTATGGCTACACCTTC. The chain combines TRBV23-1 with TRBJ1-2; the match to TRBD1 covers 9 bases. TRBV23-1 is an ORF; its function is uncertain. V was pared by 6 bases and J by 1 base, with 21 bases of the junction left unmatched. This CDR3 spans 20 amino acids.

The CDR3 DNA sequence: TGCAGTGCCATACCCCGGACAGGGCAAGAGACCCAGTACTTC. Translating it yields CSAIPRTGQETQYF. J is TRBJ2-5 and V is TRBV20-1; 8 bases align to TRBD1. V was clipped by 6 bases and J by 2 bases; unmatched bases: 8. Germline V gene data show CDR1 as DFQATT and CDR2 as SNEGSKA (reference sequence). The CDR3 consists of 14 residues.

The rearrangement uses TRBV9 and TRBJ2-1; D may match TRBD1 or TRBD2 (5 bases each). Judging by the DNA end, TRBJ2-7 fits better; the J call may be wrong. The V gene's germline CDR1 is SGDLS and CDR2 YYNGEE. The CDR3 consists of 15 residues. CDR3 residues: CASSVDRGSYDEQYF. The CDR3 DNA sequence: TGTGCCAGCAGCGTAGATCGGGGCTCCTACGACGAGCAGTACTTC.

This clonotype was seen only once. The chain couples TRBV12-3 or TRBV12-4 to TRBJ2-3, with 7 bases identical to TRBD1. The V and J ends lost 1 base and 4 bases, in that order; junction bases with no gene match: 11. The CDR3 is 17 residues long. The DNA of the CDR3 is TGTGCCAGCAGTTTAGTAGAGGACAGGCCTATCGCAGATACGCAGTATTTT. Its translation is CASSLVEDRPIADTQYF.

This chain uses TRBV25-1 with TRBJ1-1; the D gene is possibly TRBD1 (6 bases). Looked up from germline, CDR1 is MGHDK and CDR2 is SYGVNS. With 1 base removed from V and 6 bases from J, the gap between germline ends came to 18 bases. The CDR3 contains 16 residues. The chain's CDR3 is CASSELGGRPRAEAFF. The CDR3 DNA is TGTGCCAGCAGTGAATTGGGGGGCCGGCCCCGCGCTGAAGCTTTCTTT.

The chain combines TRBV4-3 with TRBJ1-6, with D unresolved. The V end lost 0 bases, the J end lost 15 bases, and 15 bases lay between the germline ends. The CDR3 has 14 amino acids. Germline V gene lookup returns CDR1 LGHNA and CDR2 YSLEER. This CDR3 reads CASSQDIAPRNLHF. DNA of the CDR3: TGCGCCAGCAGCCAAGATATAGCGCCGAGGAACCTCCACTTT.

The chain has TRBV12-3 or TRBV12-4 and TRBJ2-1; TRBD2 matches 15 bases. Trimming removed 4 bases from V and 1 base from J; junction bases left unmatched: 14. The CDR3 sequence is 21 residues long. CDR3 coding DNA: TGTGCCAGCAGTTATTGGACGGGACTAGCGGGGGGTGTAGGTTCCTACAATGAGCAGTTCTTC. As protein: CASSYWTGLAGGVGSYNEQFF.

At least ten counts were recorded for this clonotype. The chain combines TRBV20-1 with TRBJ2-4; 8 bases line up with TRBD1. The V gene's germline CDR1 is DFQATT and CDR2 SNEGSKA (reference sequence). With V trimmed by 6 bases and J by 8 bases, 9 bases remained unmatched. The CDR3 has 13 residues. The CDR3 DNA reads TGCAGTGCCCGGACAGGGCGCCCGGACATTCAGTACTTC. Translating gives CSARTGRPDIQYF.

This chain uses TRBV2 with TRBJ2-7; 10 positions agree with TRBD1. The V gene end was trimmed by 5 bases and the J gene end by 9 bases; junction bases not matched to a gene: 7. The germline V gene encodes CDR1 SNHLY and CDR2 FYNNEI. The CDR3 length is 13 residues. The CDR3 DNA reads as TGTGCCAGCAGTCTGGTGGGGACAGGGGTGCAGTACTTC. The encoded protein is CASSLVGTGVQYF. The full variable domain, in which reference TRBV2 and TRBJ2-7 provide the parts outside the CDR3, is EPEVTQTPSHQVTQMGQEVILRCVPISNHLYFYWYRQILGQKVEFLVSFYNNEISEKSEIFDDQFSVERPDGSNFTLKIRSTKLEDSAMYFCASSLVGTGVQYFGPGTRLTVT.

This clonotype appeared a few times. The chain combines TRBV7-9 with TRBJ1-2, with TRBD1 identical over 7 bases. Germline values: CDR1 SEHNR, CDR2 FQNEAQ (reference sequence). The CDR3 has 14 residues. The junction had 7 bases not matched to a gene; V was cut back by 5 bases and J by 4 bases. The CDR3 is CASSATGLGYGYTF. CDR3 bases: TGTGCCAGCAGCGCGACAGGGTTGGGCTATGGCTACACCTTC.

V is TRBV6-5 and J is TRBJ2-2; no definite D call. CDR1 MNHEY and CDR2 SVGAGI come from the germline V gene. This CDR3 comprises 16 residues. Deletions cut 5 bases from V and 1 base from J, with 14 bases between. Written as DNA, the CDR3 is TGTGCCAGCAGTACCTACCGGACGGTGAACACCGGGGAGCTGTTTTTT. Its protein is CASSTYRTVNTGELFF.

J is TRBJ2-3 and V is TRBV7-9; no clear D gene. V lost 2 bases, J lost 0 bases, and 18 bases lay in between. This CDR3 is built from 18 residues. Per germline, CDR1 SEHNR and CDR2 FQNEAQ (reference sequence). CDR3 loop: CASSLPRFGSPSTDTQYF. CDR3 nucleotide sequence: TGTGCCAGCAGCTTACCTCGGTTCGGGTCACCTAGCACAGATACGCAGTATTTT.